This T cell receptor (beta chain) was sequenced for a study of blood T cell repertoires in COVID-19. Study as a whole: Samples came from the United States, Italy and Spain, spanning acute and convalescent COVID-19.

This CDR3 spans 13 amino acids. V was cut by 7 bases and J by 0 bases, with 11 bases left in between. Germline V gene data show CDR1 as SQVTM and CDR2 as ANQGSEA. Original methodology: How many nucleated cells were present was estimated from reference gene primer amplification. Assay used: immunoSEQ multiplex PCR; TCRdb lists only in-frame clones, some missing. That table furnishes V, J and clone size, whereas the DNA furnished D and trimming. The sample shows tens of thousands of clones, over 80% of them seen only once. V gene TRBV29-1 combines with J gene TRBJ2-3; possibly TRBD1 for D (6 bases). The sequence derives from a human donor with active COVID-19. The donor label of this sample is uncertain. Sequenced input: peripheral blood. CDR3 in DNA: TGCAGCGCCAGGGGTGGAAGCACAGATACGCAGTATTTT. Its translation is CSARGGSTDTQYF.